What follows describes a single T cell receptor beta chain. The antigen is undetermined. The data derive from a study of regulatory T cells in long-lasting Graves disease. Study context: Graves' patients who were just diagnosed had used antithyroid drugs for under 3 months. Overall study findings and caveats: Those with persistent Graves' had less TCR diversity than newly diagnosed patients.

Time point denoted: newly diagnosed GD, antithyroid drugs for less than 3 months. From PBMCs, RNA was extracted and then used to make the TCR library. The patients included were those that came from an endocrinology department in Xi'an, China. According to the study, TCR beta libraries were built with iRepertoire HTBI primers and CDR3-region Arm-PCR. TCRdb fed the multiplex PCR reads into MiXCR, producing one record per CDR3 protein. The sample has over 200,000 distinct CDR3 sequences, about 18% seen once. The TCR originated in a female donor with Graves disease. Sequenced here: peripheral blood mononuclear cells (PBMCs), sampled at new diagnosis, from a patient treated with antithyroid drugs.

CDR3 in DNA: TGTGCCACCAGTGACACCGGGAAGGACACCAACACCGGGGAGCTGTTTTTT. Protein: CATSDTGKDTNTGELFF. The chain combines TRBV24-1 with TRBJ2-2; D is perhaps TRBD1 or TRBD2 (5 bases each). In germline, CDR1 is KGHDR, CDR2 SFDVKD. V gave up 4 bases and J gave up 2 bases, with 16 bases separating them. The CDR3 loop spans 17 amino acids.